This TCR beta chain derives from a study of blood T cell repertoires in COVID-19. J gave up 5 bases and V 5 bases, and 6 bases lay outside the gene matches. Germline V gene sequence: CDR1 MNHEY, CDR2 SVGAGI. This CDR3 comprises 15 residues. Cohort allocation depended upon clinical history that participants reported. Assay used: immunoSEQ multiplex PCR; TCRdb lists only in-frame clones, some missing. The data contain around 310,000 clones, over 75% of them singletons. Sequencing input: PBMCs or T cells enriched from blood (not recorded which). The chain joins TRBV6-5 to TRBJ1-6; TRBD1 aligns across 7 bases. This receptor was obtained from a man younger than 40 who had recovered from COVID-19. The CDR3 sequence is CASSSYRGNNSPLHF. Here the CDR3 DNA reads TGTGCCAGCAGTAGTTACAGGGGAAATAATTCACCCCTCCACTTT.